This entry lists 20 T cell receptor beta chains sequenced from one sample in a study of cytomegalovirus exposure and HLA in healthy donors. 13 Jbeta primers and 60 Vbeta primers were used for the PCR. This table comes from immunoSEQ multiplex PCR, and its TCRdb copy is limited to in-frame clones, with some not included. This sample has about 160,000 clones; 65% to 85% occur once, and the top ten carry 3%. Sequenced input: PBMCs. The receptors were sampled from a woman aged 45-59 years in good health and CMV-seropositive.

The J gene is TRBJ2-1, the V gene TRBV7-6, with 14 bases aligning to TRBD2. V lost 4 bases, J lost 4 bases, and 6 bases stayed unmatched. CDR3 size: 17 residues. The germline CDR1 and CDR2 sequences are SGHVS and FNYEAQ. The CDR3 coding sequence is TGTGCCAGCAGCTCAAGGACTAGCGGGGGGATTTACAATGAGCAGTTCTTC. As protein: CASSSRTSGGIYNEQFF.

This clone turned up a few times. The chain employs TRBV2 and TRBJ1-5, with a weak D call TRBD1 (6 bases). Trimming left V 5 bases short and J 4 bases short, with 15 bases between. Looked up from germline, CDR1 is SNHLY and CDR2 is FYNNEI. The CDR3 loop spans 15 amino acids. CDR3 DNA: TGTGCCAGCAGTATTGACAGGTACGGGAATCAGCCCCAGCATTTT. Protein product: CASSIDRYGNQPQHF.

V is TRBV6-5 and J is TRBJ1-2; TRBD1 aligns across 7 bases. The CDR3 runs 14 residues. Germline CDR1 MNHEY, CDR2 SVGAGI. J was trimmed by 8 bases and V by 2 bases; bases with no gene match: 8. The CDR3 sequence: CASSYGPTGRGYTF. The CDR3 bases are TGTGCCAGCAGTTACGGGCCGACAGGGCGCGGCTACACCTTC.

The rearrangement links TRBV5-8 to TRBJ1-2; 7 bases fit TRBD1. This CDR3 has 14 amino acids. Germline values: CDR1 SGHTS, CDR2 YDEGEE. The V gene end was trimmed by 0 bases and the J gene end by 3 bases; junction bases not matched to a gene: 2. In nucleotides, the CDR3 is TGTGCCAGCAGCTTGGGACAGGGATACTATGGCTACACCTTC. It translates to CASSLGQGYYGYTF.

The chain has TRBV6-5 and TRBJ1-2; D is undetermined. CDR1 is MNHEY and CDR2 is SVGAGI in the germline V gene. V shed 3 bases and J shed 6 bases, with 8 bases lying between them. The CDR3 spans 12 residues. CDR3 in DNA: TGTGCCAGCAGTTATCGACAAGATGGCTACACCTTC. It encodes CASSYRQDGYTF.

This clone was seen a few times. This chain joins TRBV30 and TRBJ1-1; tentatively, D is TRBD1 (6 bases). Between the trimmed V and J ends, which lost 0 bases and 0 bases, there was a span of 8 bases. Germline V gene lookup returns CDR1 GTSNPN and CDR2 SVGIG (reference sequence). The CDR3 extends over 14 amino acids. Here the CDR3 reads CAWSVSGVNTEAFF. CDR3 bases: TGTGCCTGGAGTGTCTCAGGGGTGAACACTGAAGCTTTCTTT.

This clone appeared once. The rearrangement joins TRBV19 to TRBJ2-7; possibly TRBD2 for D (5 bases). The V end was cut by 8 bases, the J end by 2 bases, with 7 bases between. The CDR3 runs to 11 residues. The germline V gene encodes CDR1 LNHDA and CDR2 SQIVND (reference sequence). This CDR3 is CASGGPYEQYF. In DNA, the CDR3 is TGTGCCAGTGGAGGTCCCTACGAGCAGTACTTC.

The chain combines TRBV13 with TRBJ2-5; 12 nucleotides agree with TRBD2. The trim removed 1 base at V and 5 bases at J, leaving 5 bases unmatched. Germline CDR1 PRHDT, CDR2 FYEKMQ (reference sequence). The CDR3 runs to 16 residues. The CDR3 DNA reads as TGTGCCAGCAGCTTAGCGCTAGCGGGGGGGCAGGAGACCCAGTACTTC. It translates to CASSLALAGGQETQYF.

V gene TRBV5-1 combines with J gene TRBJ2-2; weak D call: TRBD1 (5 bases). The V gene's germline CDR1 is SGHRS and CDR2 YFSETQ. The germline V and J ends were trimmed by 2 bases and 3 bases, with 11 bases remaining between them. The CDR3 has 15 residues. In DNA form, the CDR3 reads TGCGCCAGCAGCTTCGGGCAGGGATACACCGGGGAGCTGTTTTTT. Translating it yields CASSFGQGYTGELFF.

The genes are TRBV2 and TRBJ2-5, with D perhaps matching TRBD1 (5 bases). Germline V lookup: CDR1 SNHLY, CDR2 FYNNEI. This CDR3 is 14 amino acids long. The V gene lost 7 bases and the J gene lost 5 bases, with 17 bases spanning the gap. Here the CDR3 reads CASTPRGTRETQYF. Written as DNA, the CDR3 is TGTGCCAGCACCCCAAGGGGAACACGGGAGACCCAGTACTTC. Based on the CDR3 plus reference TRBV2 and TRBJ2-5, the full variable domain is EPEVTQTPSHQVTQMGQEVILRCVPISNHLYFYWYRQILGQKVEFLVSFYNNEISEKSEIFDDQFSVERPDGSNFTLKIRSTKLEDSAMYFCASTPRGTRETQYFGPGTRLLVL.

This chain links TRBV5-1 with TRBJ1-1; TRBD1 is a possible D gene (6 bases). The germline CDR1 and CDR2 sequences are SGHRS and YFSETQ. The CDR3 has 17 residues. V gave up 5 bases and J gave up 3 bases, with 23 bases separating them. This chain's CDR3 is CASSPLSPGVGDTEAFF. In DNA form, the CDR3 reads TGCGCCAGCAGTCCCCTCTCCCCAGGGGTAGGGGACACTGAAGCTTTCTTT.

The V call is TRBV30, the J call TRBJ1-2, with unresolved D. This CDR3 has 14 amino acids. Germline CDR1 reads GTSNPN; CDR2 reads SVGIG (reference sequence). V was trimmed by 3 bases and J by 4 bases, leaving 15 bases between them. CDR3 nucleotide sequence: TGTGCCTGGAGAAGAGCGGGGTCGGGCTATGGCTACACCTTC. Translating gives CAWRRAGSGYGYTF.

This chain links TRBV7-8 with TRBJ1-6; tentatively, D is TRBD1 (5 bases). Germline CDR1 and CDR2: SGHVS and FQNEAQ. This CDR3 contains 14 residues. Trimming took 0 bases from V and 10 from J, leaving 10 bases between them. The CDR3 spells CASSLAPGNSPLHF. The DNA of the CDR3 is TGTGCCAGCAGCTTAGCGCCAGGGAACTCACCCCTCCACTTT.

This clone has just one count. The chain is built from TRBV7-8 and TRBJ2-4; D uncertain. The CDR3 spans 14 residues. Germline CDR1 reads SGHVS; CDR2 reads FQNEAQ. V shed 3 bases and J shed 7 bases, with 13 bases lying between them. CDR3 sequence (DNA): TGTGCCAGCAGCTTGAGCCGTACGTTTAACATTCAGTACTTC. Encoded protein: CASSLSRTFNIQYF.

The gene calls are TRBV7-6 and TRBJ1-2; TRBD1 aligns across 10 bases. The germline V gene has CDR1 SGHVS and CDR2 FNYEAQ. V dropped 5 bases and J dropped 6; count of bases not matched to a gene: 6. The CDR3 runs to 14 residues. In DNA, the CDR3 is TGTGCCAGCAGCCTACGACAGGGGGCGGATGGCTACACCTTC. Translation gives CASSLRQGADGYTF.

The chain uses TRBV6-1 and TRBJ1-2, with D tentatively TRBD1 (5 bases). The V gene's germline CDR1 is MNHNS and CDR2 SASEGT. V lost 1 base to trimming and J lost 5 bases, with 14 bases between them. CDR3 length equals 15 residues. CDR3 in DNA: TGTGCCAGCAGTGAAGAGAAGGGGAGGTGGTATGGCTACACCTTC. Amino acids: CASSEEKGRWYGYTF.

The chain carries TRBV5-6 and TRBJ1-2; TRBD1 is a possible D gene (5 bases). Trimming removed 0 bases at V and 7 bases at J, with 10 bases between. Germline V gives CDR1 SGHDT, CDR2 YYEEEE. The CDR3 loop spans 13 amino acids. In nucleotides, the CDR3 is TGTGCCAGCAGCTTGGGGCAGGGAGGTGGCTACACCTTC. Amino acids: CASSLGQGGGYTF.

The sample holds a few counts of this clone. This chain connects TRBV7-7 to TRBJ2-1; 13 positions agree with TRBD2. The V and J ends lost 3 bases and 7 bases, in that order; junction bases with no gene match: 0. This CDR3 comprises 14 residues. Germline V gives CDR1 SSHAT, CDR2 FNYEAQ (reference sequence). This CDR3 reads CASSLGLAGNEQFF. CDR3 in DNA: TGTGCCAGCAGCTTGGGACTAGCGGGGAATGAGCAGTTCTTC.

DNA of the CDR3: TGCGCCAGCGGAAGAACGACGCCCTCGGGGGATGAGCAGTTCTTC. This sequence encodes CASGRTTPSGDEQFF. The chain recombines TRBV10-2 with TRBJ2-1, with D tentatively TRBD2 (6 bases). This CDR3 is built from 15 residues. V was pared by 8 bases and J by 8 bases, with 22 bases between. Germline V gene sequence: CDR1 WSHSY, CDR2 SAAADI.

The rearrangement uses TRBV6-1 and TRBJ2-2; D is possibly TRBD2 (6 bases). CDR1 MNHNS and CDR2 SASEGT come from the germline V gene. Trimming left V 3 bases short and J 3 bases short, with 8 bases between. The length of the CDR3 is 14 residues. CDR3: CASSDSGYTGELFF. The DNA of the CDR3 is TGTGCCAGCAGTGACAGCGGGTACACCGGGGAGCTGTTTTTT.